This TCR beta chain appears in the sequencing data of a study of PD-1 and CTLA-4 blockade in melanoma. Libraries were prepared by immunoSEQ multiplex PCR; TCRdb keeps only in-frame clonotypes and omits some of them. Of about 32,000 clones listed, around 89% were seen once; the top ten hold approximately 6.4%. Germline V gene data show CDR1 as SEHNR and CDR2 as FQNEAQ (reference sequence). V dropped 5 bases and J dropped 8; count of bases not matched to a gene: 9. The CDR3 is 15 amino acids. The origin of this receptor is a human donor with melanoma. The chain carries TRBV7-9 and TRBJ2-4; TRBD1 matches at 10 bases. The source material was CD8+ T cells from peripheral blood, sampled from a patient given anti-PD-1 treatment. The CDR3 sequence: CASSIWDRGVDIQYF. The CDR3 nucleotides read TGTGCCAGCAGCATCTGGGACAGGGGTGTCGACATTCAGTACTTC.